This entry concerns a single TCR beta chain. This sample is drawn from a study of blood T cell repertoires in COVID-19. Study-wide context: Acute and convalescent COVID-19 specimens originated in the United States, Italy and Spain. T cells, B-cell-depleted T cells, or PBMCs provided the cDNA or gDNA that served as material.

V lost 5 bases, J lost 5 bases, and 8 bases stayed unmatched. The length of the CDR3 is 14 residues. Germline CDR1 SGHVS, CDR2 FNYEAQ. During active infection, Seattle patients enrolled and were then monitored through disease. Under the authors' procedure: Amplification from reference gene primers served as the basis for estimated nucleated cell counts. The repertoire was sequenced with immunoSEQ multiplex PCR; TCRdb's copy has only in-frame clones and lacks some. The D gene and trimming were derived from the DNA, and the V and J assignments and clone size from that table. The sample yields 150,000 or so clones, about 87% seen once.

Sample: peripheral blood. V usage is TRBV7-6 and J usage is TRBJ1-1; 7 nucleotides align to TRBD1. This clonotype originated in a man aged 60-69 years with COVID-19, enrolled during active disease. CDR3 sequence: CASSLTGVRTEAFF. Here the CDR3 DNA reads TGTGCCAGCAGCCTCACAGGGGTGAGAACTGAAGCTTTCTTT.